This T cell receptor (beta chain) was sequenced for a study of blood T cell repertoires in COVID-19. Across the whole study: The cDNA or gDNA used as material had been derived from T cells, B-cell-depleted T cells, or PBMCs.

This CDR3 has 14 residues. The protocol was immunoSEQ multiplex PCR, while the TCRdb copy is restricted to in-frame clones and leaves out a portion. The table has about 230,000 clones, over 80% seen once. V usage is TRBV21-1 and J usage is TRBJ2-5; TRBD2, the table's D call, was not compared with the DNA. TRBV21-1 corresponds to a pseudogene. Material: peripheral blood. The receptor was isolated from a woman aged 25 to 39 with COVID-19, enrolled during active disease. The CDR3 loop is CASSNYQRQETQYF. CDR3 coding DNA: TGTGCCAGCAGCAATTACCAGCGGCAAGAGACCCAGTACTTC.